This TCR beta chain emerged from a study of blood T cell repertoires in COVID-19 (TCRdb year 2020). About the full investigation: Samples from collaborators originated in the United States, Italy and Spain and spanned both the acute and convalescent phases of COVID-19. The repertoires were released in a freely available public database intended as a resource for research on the immune response to SARS-CoV-2. The material from the prospective study consisted of cDNA or gDNA derived from T cells, B-cell-depleted T cells, or PBMCs. The samples were drawn from the first 160 participants of the ongoing ImmuneRACE study and from roughly 1,300 subjects provided by 6 global collaborators. Where available, HLA class I and class II types were taken from metadata supplied by the sample provider and were not determined by assay-based typing. The dataset comprised deeply sampled blood TCRbeta repertoires from subjects exposed to, actively infected with, or recovered from COVID-19. Nearly every sample came with metadata listing a de-identified subject ID, COVID-19 status, age in years and sex.

The collaborating institutions used their own protocols to collect whole blood in K2EDTA tubes. For TCRbeta analysis, collaborators shipped samples in one of three forms: frozen whole blood, isolated PBMCs, or DNA extracted from either of those sample types. TCRbeta CDR3 regions were amplified from genomic DNA using the immunoSEQ Assay, a bias-controlled multiplex PCR. The source study handled its data this way. The number of nucleated cells in each sample was estimated by amplification of reference gene primers within the assay. To quantify the absolute abundance of each unique TCRbeta CDR3 rearrangement, sequence reads were collapsed and filtered. Productive Simpson clonality was computed per sample as the square root of Simpson's diversity index over productive rearrangements. TCRdb took this table from immuneACCESS and kept in-frame rearrangements with V and J called. Such tables lack part of the clones; where checked against another copy, unresolved V genes explain under half of the gap, and the rest is unexplained. V and J calls and clone size follow that table, whereas D and trimming were derived from the DNA. For this sample the table gives more than 100,000 clones, of which roughly 90% were detected only once. Clones ranked in the top ten supply around 4.2% of the sample.

Study-level results and caveats: The amount of clinical and demographic metadata varied by source and participant and was provided uncurated.

Via the germline V gene, CDR1 is SQVTM and CDR2 ANQGSEA. Spanning cysteine to phenylalanine, the CDR3 consists of 16 amino acids. CDR3 DNA only is kept here, 48 bases in frame from base 1. The germline V and J ends show losses of 3 bases and 5 bases respectively, and no gene match explains 11 bases of the junction. As to this clone: The clone's antigen remains unknown. Within one base of it there is no much larger clone, and no base qualities were kept.

The sequencing sample was made of peripheral blood. The sequence joins TRBV29-1 to TRBJ1-1, and 11 junction bases match TRBD1. The receptor was derived from a man aged 40-50 years with acute or convalescent COVID-19. The sequenced DNA is TGCAGCGTTGATCCGTGGACAGGGGGCGAGGGGACTGAAGCTTTCTTT. It translates to CSVDPWTGGEGTEAFF.